Each of the 15 T cell receptor beta chains below was sequenced from the same sample in a study of cytomegalovirus exposure and HLA in healthy donors listed by TCRdb under 2017. The library was produced with the immunoSEQ multiplex PCR assay. A mixture of 60 forward primers for TCR Vbeta segments and 13 reverse primers for TCR Jbeta segments was used in the multiplex PCR. TCRdb stores this immuneACCESS table with in-frame sequences only. Part of the clones is absent; in the studies checked, under half of the shortfall reflects unresolved V genes, and no reason is known for the rest. Here the sample has over 100,000 clones; about 80% occur a single time. Of the sample, roughly 5.9% is held by the ten largest clones. The source material was PBMCs. The receptors were sampled from a man in his fifties or sixties in good health and CMV-seropositive.

The chain is built from TRBV30 and TRBJ1-1; D unclear. V was shortened by 2 bases and J by 4 bases, with 5 bases between the two germline ends. The CDR3 loop spans 11 amino acids. The germline V gene has CDR1 GTSNPN and CDR2 SVGIG (reference sequence). The CDR3 protein is CAWSLATEAFF. Written as DNA, the CDR3 is TGTGCCTGGAGTTTAGCCACTGAAGCTTTCTTT.

V usage is TRBV5-1 and J usage is TRBJ1-1, with 9 bases identical to TRBD1. Germline-derived CDR1 and CDR2 are SGHRS and YFSETQ. The CDR3 extends over 14 amino acids. The ends lost 2 bases at V and 5 bases at J; junction bases unmatched: 4. DNA for the CDR3: TGCGCCAGCAGCTTACAGGGGGCGACAACTGAAGCTTTCTTT. Translated, it gives CASSLQGATTEAFF.

The rearrangement links TRBV2 to TRBJ1-1, with no clear D. CDR3 length: 15 amino acids. Germline V gene lookup returns CDR1 SNHLY and CDR2 FYNNEI. V lost 3 bases, J lost 0 bases, and 11 bases lay in between. The CDR3 region is CASSEVQVMNTEAFF. The CDR3 DNA sequence: TGTGCCAGCAGTGAGGTGCAGGTGATGAACACTGAAGCTTTCTTT.

The chain carries TRBV6-4 and TRBJ1-5; 10 nucleotides align to TRBD1. The V gene end was trimmed by 4 bases and the J gene end by 5 bases; junction bases not matched to a gene: 8. CDR3 size: 16 residues. Germline CDR1 and CDR2: MRHNA and SNTAGT. The CDR3 nucleotides are TGTGCCAGCAGTGCCCTGACAGGGGGCCGGGATCAGCCCCAGCATTTT. Its protein is CASSALTGGRDQPQHF.

This chain connects TRBV5-4 to TRBJ1-2, with D possibly being TRBD1 (6 bases). The germline V gene encodes CDR1 SGHNT and CDR2 YYREEE (reference sequence). The V and J ends lost 9 bases and 8 bases respectively, with 23 bases between them. CDR3 length: 14 amino acids. Here the CDR3 reads CATHPNGGAYGYTF. In DNA, the CDR3 is TGTGCCACACACCCCAATGGGGGGGCGTACGGCTACACCTTC. Full variable domain (missing parts from reference TRBV5-4 and TRBJ1-2): ETGVTQSPTHLIKTRGQQVTLRCSSQSGHNTVSWYQQALGQGPQFIFQYYREEENGRGNFPPRFSGLQFPNYSSELNVNALELDDSALYLCATHPNGGAYGYTFGSGTRLTVV.

The chain couples TRBV11-2 to TRBJ1-6, with D unresolved. CDR3 length equals 13 residues. Germline CDR1 and CDR2: SGHAT and FQNNGV. V was clipped by 4 bases and J by 9 bases, with 10 bases between them. CDR3 DNA sequence: TGTGCCAGCAGCTCGGGGTATGGTTCACCCCTCCACTTT. Translation gives CASSSGYGSPLHF. Combining the CDR3 with reference TRBV11-2 and TRBJ1-6 gives the whole variable domain EAGVAQSPRYKIIEKRQSVAFWCNPISGHATLYWYQQILGQGPKLLIQFQNNGVVDDSQLPKDRFSAERLKGVDSTLKIQPAKLEDSAVYLCASSSGYGSPLHFGNGTRLTVT.

The chain carries TRBV5-1 and TRBJ2-3; D may be TRBD1 (5 bases). Trimming took 0 bases from V and 4 from J, leaving 9 bases between them. This CDR3 comprises 14 residues. The V gene's germline CDR1 is SGHRS and CDR2 YFSETQ. CDR3 in DNA: TGCGCCAGCAGCTTGGGACAGAGATCAGATACGCAGTATTTT. This codes for CASSLGQRSDTQYF.

The chain employs TRBV7-9 and TRBJ2-5; D possibly corresponds to TRBD1 (6 bases). The CDR3 spans 15 residues. Germline V gives CDR1 SEHNR, CDR2 FQNEAQ (reference sequence). The ends were cut back, 5 bases at V and 1 base at J, with 14 bases in the middle. In DNA form, the CDR3 reads TGTGCCAGCAGCGAGGCTACAGGGCCCCAAGAGACCCAGTACTTC. Its translation is CASSEATGPQETQYF.

This chain links TRBV5-8 with TRBJ2-5; D is perhaps TRBD1 (6 bases). Trimming removed 0 bases from V and 1 base from J, with 7 bases in between. The CDR3 is made up of 14 amino acids. Germline CDR1 and CDR2: SGHTS and YDEGEE. This CDR3 is CASSLEQGQETQYF. The DNA of the CDR3 is TGTGCCAGCAGCTTGGAACAGGGCCAAGAGACCCAGTACTTC.

The chain employs TRBV5-4 and TRBJ2-1, with 13 bases fitting TRBD2. Germline values: CDR1 SGHNT, CDR2 YYREEE (reference sequence). V shed 5 bases and J 4 bases; nucleotides not matched to a gene: 9. This CDR3 spans 17 amino acids. CDR3 sequence reads: CASSPTSGGARYNEQFF. The CDR3 nucleotides are TGTGCCAGCAGTCCTACTAGCGGGGGGGCCCGATACAATGAGCAGTTCTTC.

This chain uses TRBV6-4 with TRBJ2-2, with D possibly being TRBD1 (6 bases). CDR3 length: 16 residues. Per germline, CDR1 MRHNA and CDR2 SNTAGT. Trimming shortened V by 8 bases and J by 1 base, and 17 bases separated the two germline ends. The CDR3 coding sequence is TGTGCCAGCTCTTTACGACCGGGACAGAACACCGGGGAGCTGTTTTTT. Translation: CASSLRPGQNTGELFF.

The table lists this clone with a count of one. The chain links TRBV7-9 to TRBJ2-1; no reliable D call. Germline-derived CDR1 and CDR2 are SEHNR and FQNEAQ (reference sequence). The V end was cut by 5 bases, the J end by 5 bases, with 13 bases between. There are 14 residues in the CDR3. The CDR3 protein is CASSPVLHDNEQFF. The DNA of the CDR3 is TGTGCCAGCAGCCCAGTCCTGCACGACAATGAGCAGTTCTTC.

The chain combines TRBV7-8 with TRBJ2-7; 9 nucleotides agree with TRBD1. Germline CDR1 reads SGHVS; CDR2 reads FQNEAQ. There are 13 residues in the CDR3. The J segment lost 5 bases and the V segment lost 5 bases, leaving 4 bases of the junction unmatched. The CDR3 region is CASSQGQGDEQYF. The CDR3 coding sequence is TGTGCCAGCAGCCAGGGACAGGGAGACGAGCAGTACTTC.

CDR3 region: CASKQGGAQETQYF. CDR3 bases: TGTGCCAGTAAGCAGGGGGGAGCACAAGAGACCCAGTACTTC. This sequence joins TRBV19 and TRBJ2-5; tentative D call: TRBD1 (7 bases). Germline V gene lookup returns CDR1 LNHDA and CDR2 SQIVND (reference sequence). The CDR3 contains 14 residues. V was clipped by 7 bases and J by 2 bases, with 14 bases between them.

The chain joins TRBV11-2 to TRBJ2-3; 7 bases fit TRBD2. Germline V gene lookup returns CDR1 SGHAT and CDR2 FQNNGV. The CDR3 runs to 12 residues. J gave up 2 bases and V 9 bases, and 2 bases lay outside the gene matches. The CDR3 region is CASGDYTDTQYF. CDR3 bases: TGTGCCAGTGGGGACTACACAGATACGCAGTATTTT.